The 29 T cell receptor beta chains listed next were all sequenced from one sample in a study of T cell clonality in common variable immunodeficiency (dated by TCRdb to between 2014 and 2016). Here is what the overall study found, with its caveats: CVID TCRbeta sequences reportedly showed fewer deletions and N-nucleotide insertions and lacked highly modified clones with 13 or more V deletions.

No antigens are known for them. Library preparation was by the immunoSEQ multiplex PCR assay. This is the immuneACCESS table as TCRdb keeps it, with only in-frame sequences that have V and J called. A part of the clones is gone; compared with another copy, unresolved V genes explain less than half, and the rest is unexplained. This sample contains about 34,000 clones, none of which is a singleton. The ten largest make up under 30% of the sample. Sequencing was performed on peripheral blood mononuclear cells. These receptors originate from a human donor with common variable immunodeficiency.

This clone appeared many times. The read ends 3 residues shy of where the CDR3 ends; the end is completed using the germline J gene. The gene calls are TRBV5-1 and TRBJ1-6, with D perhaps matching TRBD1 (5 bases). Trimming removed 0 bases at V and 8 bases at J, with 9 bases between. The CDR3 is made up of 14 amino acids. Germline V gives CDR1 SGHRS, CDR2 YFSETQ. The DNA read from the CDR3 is TGCGCCAGCAGCTTGGCAGGGATGGATTCACCC. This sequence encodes CASSLAGMDSP. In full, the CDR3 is CASSLAGMDSPLHF.

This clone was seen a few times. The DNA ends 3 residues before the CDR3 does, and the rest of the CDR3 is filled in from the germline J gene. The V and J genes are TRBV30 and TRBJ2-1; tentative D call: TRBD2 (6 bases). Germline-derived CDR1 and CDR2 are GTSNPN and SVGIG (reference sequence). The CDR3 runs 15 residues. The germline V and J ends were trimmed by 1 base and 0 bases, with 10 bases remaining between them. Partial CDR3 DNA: TGTGCCTGGAGTGGAGGGACTTACTCCTACAATGAG. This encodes CAWSGGTYSYNE. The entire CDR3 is CAWSGGTYSYNEQFF.

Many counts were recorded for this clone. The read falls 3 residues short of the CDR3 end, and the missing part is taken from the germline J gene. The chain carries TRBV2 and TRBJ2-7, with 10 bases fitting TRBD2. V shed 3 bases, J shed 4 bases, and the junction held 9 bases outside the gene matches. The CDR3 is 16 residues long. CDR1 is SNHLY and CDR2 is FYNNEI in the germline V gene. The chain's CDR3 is CASSDRSGRAVYEQYF. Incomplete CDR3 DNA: TGTGCCAGCAGTGACCGAAGCGGGAGGGCCGTTTACGAG.

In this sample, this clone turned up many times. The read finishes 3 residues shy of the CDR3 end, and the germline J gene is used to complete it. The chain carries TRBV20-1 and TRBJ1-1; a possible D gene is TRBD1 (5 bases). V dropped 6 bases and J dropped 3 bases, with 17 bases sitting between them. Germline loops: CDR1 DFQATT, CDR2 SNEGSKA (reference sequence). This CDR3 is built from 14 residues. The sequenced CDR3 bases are TGCAGTGCACCCTACAACGGGGGATACACTGAA. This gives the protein CSAPYNGGYTE. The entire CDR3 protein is CSAPYNGGYTEAFF.

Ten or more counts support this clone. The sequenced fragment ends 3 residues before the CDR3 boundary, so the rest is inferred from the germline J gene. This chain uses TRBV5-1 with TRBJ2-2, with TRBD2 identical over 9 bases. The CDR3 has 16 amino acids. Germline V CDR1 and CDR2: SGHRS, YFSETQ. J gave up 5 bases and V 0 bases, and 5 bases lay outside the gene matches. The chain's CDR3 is CASSLATSGRTGELFF. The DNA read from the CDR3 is TGCGCCAGCAGCTTGGCTACTAGCGGGCGGACCGGGGAG.

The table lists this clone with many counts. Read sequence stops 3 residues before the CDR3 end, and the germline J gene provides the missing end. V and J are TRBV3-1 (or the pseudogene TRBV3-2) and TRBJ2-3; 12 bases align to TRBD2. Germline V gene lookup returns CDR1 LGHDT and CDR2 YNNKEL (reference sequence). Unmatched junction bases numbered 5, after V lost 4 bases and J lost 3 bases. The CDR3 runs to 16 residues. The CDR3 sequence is CASSPTSGRLTDTQYF. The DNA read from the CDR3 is TGTGCCAGCAGCCCGACTAGCGGGAGATTGACAGATACG.

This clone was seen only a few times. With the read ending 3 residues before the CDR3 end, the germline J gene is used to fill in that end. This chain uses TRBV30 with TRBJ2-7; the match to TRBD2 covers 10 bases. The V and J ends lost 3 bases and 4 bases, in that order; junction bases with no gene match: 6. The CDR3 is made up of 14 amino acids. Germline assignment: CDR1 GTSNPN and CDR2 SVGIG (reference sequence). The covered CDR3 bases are TGTGCCTGGAGCAGGGCTAGCGGGAGTTACGAG. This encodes CAWSRASGSYE. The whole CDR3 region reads CAWSRASGSYEQYF.

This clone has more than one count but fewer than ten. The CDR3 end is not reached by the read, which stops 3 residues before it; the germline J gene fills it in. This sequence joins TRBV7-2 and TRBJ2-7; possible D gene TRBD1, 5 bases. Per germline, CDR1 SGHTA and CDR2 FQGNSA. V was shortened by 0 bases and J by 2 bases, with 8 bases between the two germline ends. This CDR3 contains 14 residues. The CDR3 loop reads CASSLAKGAYEQYF. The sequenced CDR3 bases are TGTGCCAGCAGCTTAGCAAAAGGGGCCTACGAG.

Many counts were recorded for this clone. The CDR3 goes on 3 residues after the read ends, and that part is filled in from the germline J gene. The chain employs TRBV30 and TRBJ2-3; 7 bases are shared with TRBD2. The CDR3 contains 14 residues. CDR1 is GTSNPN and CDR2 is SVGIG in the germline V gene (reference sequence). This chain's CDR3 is CAWSPGGRVGAQYF. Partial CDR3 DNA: TGTGCCTGGAGCCCCGGGGGGAGGGTGGGAGCG. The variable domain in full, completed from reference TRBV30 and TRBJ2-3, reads SQTIHQWPATLVQPVGSPLSLECTVEGTSNPNLYWYRQAAGRGLQLLFYSVGIGQISSEVPQNLSASRPQDRQFILSSKKLLLSDSGFYLCAWSPGGRVGAQYFGPGTRLTVL.

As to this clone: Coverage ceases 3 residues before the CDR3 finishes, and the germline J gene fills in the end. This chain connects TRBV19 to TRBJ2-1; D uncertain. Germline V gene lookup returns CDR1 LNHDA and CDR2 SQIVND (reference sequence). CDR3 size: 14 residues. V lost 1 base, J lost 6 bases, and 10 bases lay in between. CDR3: CASSIVGPTNEQFF. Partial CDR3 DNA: TGTGCCAGTAGTATAGTTGGGCCTACCAATGAG.

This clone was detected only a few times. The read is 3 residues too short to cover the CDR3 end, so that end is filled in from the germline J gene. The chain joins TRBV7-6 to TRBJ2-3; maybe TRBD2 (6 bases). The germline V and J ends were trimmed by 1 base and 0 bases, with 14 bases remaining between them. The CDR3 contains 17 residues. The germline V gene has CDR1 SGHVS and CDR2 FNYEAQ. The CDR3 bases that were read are TGTGCCAGCAGCTTAGTGCCCGCAGGAGGGAGCACAGATACG. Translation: CASSLVPAGGSTDT. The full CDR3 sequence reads CASSLVPAGGSTDTQYF.

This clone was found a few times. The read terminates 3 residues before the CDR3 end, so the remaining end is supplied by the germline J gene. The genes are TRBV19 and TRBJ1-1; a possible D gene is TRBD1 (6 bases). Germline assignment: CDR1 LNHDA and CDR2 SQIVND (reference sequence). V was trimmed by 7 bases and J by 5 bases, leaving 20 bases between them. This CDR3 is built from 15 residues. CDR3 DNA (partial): TGTGCCAGTACGGCTGGGGGCGGGTCGTGGACTGAA. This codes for CASTAGGGSWTE. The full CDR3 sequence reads CASTAGGGSWTEAFF.

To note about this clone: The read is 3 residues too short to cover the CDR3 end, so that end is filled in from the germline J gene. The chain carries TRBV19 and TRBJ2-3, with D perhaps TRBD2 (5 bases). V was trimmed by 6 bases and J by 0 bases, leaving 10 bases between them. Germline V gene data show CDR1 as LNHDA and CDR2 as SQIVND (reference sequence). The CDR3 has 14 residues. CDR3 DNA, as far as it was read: TGTGCCAGTAGGGATGGCGGGAGCACAGATACG. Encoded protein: CASRDGGSTDT. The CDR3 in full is CASRDGGSTDTQYF.

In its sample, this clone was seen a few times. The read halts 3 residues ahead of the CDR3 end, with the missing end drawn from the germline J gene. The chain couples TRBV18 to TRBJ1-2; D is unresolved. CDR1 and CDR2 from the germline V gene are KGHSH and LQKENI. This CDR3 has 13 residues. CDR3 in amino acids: CASSPQVTDGYTF. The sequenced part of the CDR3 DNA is TGTGCCAGCTCACCGCAGGTAACAGACGGC.

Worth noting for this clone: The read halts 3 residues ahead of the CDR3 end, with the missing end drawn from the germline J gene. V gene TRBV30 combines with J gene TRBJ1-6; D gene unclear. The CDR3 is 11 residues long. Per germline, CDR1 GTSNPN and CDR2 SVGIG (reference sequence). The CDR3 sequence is CAWRVDYSLHF. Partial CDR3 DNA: TGTGCCTGGAGGGTAGATTACTCC.

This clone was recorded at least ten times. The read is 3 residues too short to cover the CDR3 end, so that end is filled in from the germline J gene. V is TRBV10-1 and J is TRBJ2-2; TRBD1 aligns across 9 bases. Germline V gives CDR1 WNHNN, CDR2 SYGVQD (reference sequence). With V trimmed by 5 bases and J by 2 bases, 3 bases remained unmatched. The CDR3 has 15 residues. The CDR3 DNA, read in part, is TGCGCCAGCAGTTGGGACAGGGTAAACACCGGGGAG. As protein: CASSWDRVNTGE. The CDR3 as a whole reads CASSWDRVNTGELFF.

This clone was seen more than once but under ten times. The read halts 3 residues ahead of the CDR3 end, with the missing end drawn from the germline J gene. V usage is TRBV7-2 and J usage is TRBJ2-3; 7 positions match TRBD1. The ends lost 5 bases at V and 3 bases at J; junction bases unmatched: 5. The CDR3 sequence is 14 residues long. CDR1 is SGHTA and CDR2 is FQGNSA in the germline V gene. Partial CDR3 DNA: TGTGCCAGCAGCCCCGGGACAGTGACAGATACG. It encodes CASSPGTVTDT. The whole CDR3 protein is CASSPGTVTDTQYF.

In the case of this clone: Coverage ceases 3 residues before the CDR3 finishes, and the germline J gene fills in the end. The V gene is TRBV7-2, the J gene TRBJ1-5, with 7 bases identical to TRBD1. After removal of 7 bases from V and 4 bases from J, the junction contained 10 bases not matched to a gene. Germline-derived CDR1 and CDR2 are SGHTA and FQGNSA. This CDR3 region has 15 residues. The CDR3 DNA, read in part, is TGTGCCAGCAACTCCCAGGGGGGCCAAAATCAGCCC. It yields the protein CASNSQGGQNQP. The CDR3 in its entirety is CASNSQGGQNQPQHF.

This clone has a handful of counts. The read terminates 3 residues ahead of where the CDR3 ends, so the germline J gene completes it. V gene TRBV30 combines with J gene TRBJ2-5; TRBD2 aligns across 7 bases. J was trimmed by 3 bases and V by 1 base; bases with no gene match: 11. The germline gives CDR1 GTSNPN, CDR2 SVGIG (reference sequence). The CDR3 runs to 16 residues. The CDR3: CAWSEAGGTTKETQYF. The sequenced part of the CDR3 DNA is TGTGCCTGGAGTGAGGCCGGCGGGACTACTAAAGAGACC.

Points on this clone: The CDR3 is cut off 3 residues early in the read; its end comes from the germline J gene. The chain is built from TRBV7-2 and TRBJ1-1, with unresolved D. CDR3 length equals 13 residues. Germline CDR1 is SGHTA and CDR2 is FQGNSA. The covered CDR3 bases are TGTGCCAGCAGCTCCCTCGGTAGCGACCGG. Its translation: CASSSLGSDR. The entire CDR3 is CASSSLGSDRAFF.

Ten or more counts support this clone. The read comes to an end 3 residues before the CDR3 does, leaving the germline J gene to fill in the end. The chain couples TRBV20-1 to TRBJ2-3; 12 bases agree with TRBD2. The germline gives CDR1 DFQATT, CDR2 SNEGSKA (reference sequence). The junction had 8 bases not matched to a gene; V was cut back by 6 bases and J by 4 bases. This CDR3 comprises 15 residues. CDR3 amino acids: CSATASGRAPDTQYF. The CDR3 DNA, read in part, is TGCAGTGCCACGGCTAGCGGGAGGGCCCCAGATACG.

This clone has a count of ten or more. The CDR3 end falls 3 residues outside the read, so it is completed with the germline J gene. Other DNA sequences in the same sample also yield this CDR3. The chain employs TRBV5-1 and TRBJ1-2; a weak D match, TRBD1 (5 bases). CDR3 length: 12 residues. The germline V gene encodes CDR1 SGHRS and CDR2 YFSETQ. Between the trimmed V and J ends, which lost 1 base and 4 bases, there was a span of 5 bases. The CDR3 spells CASSLQGYGYTF. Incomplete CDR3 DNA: TGCGCCAGCAGCTTGCAGGGCTATGGC.

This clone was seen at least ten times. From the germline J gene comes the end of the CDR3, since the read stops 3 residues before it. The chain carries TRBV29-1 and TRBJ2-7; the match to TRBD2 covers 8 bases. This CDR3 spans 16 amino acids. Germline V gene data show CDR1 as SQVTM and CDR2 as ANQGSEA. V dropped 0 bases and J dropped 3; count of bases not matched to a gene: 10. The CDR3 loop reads CSVEDSLSGRDYEQYF. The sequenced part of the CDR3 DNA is TGCAGCGTTGAAGATTCCTTGAGCGGGAGAGACTACGAG.

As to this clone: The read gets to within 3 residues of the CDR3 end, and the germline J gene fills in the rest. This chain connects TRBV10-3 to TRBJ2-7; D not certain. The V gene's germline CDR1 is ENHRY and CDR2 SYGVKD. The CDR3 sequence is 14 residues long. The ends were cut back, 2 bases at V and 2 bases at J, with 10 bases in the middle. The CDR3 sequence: CAISELGYTYEQYF. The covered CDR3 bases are TGTGCCATCAGTGAGCTAGGCTATACCTACGAG.

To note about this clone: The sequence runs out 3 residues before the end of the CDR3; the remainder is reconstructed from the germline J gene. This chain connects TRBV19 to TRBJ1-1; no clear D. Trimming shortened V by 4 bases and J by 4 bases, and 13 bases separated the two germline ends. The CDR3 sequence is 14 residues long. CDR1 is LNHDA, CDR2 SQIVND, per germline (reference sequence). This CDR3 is CASSTSIPGTEAFF. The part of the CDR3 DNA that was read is TGTGCCAGTAGTACTTCCATACCAGGCACTGAA. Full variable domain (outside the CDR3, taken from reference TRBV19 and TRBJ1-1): DGGITQSPKYLFRKEGQNVTLSCEQNLNHDAMYWYRQDPGQGLRLIYYSQIVNDFQKGDIAEGYSVSREKKESFPLTVTSAQKNPTAFYLCASSTSIPGTEAFFGQGTRLTVV.

The part of the CDR3 DNA that was read is TGTGCCAGCTCACTCAGGACTAGCGGGAGTCTGAATGAG. This sequence encodes CASSLRTSGSLNE. The whole CDR3 sequence reads CASSLRTSGSLNEQFF. The chain is built from TRBV18 and TRBJ2-1; 13 positions match TRBD2. The CDR3 end lies 3 residues beyond the end of the read and is filled in from the germline J gene. The V segment lost 4 bases and the J segment 7 bases; nucleotides outside the gene matches: 7. This CDR3 is built from 16 residues. CDR1 is KGHSH, CDR2 LQKENI, per germline. The entire variable domain, with the rest obtained from reference TRBV18 and TRBJ2-1, is as follows: NAGVMQNPRHLVRRRGQEARLRCSPMKGHSHVYWYRQLPEEGLKFMVYLQKENIIDESGMPKERFSAEFPKEGPSILRIQQVVRGDSAAYFCASSLRTSGSLNEQFFGPGTRLTVL.

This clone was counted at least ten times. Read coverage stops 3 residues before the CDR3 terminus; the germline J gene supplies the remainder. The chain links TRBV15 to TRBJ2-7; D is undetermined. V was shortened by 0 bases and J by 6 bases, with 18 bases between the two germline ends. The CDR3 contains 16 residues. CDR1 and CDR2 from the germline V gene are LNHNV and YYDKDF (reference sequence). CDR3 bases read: TGTGCCACCAGCAGAGATCCCCCAACTCCCCTCTCCGAG. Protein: CATSRDPPTPLSE. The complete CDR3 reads CATSRDPPTPLSEQYF.

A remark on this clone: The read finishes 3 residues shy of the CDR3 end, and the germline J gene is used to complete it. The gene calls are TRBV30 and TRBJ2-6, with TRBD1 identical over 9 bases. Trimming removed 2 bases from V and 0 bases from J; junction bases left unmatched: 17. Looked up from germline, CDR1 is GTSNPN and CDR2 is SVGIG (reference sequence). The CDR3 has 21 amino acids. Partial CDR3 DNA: TGTGCCTGGAGTTCAATAAGGGTAATTGGACAGGGGATCTCTGGGGCCAACGTC. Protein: CAWSSIRVIGQGISGANV. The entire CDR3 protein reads CAWSSIRVIGQGISGANVLTF.

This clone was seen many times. This CDR3 reads CAISFVAGTHNEQFF. The CDR3 bases that were read are TGTGCCATCAGCTTTGTAGCGGGAACACACAATGAG. The chain is built from TRBV10-3 and TRBJ2-1; TRBD2 aligns across 8 bases. Read data end 3 residues before the CDR3 end; the end is taken from the germline J gene. Looked up from germline, CDR1 is ENHRY and CDR2 is SYGVKD. The CDR3 runs 15 residues. V trimming: 6 bases; J trimming: 5 bases; junction bases outside the gene matches: 9.